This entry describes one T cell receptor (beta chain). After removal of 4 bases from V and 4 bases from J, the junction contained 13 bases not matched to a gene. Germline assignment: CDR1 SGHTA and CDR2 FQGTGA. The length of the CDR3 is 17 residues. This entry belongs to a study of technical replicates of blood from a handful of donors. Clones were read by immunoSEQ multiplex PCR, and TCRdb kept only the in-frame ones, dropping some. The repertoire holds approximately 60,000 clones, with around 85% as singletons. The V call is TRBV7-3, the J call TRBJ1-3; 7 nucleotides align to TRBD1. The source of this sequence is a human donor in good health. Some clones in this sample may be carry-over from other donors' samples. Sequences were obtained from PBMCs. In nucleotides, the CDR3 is TGTGCCAGCAGCTCAGGGGGGCGCGGACAGAACGGAAACACCATATATTTT. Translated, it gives CASSSGGRGQNGNTIYF.